This T cell receptor beta chain comes out of a study of patients and donors after allogeneic stem cell transplantation. This clonotype was detected many times. V lost 5 bases and J lost 0; bases outside the gene matches: 6. The CDR3 is 16 amino acids. The germline V gene encodes CDR1 SEHNR and CDR2 FQNEAQ (reference sequence). Each CDR3 protein gets one entry after TCRdb re-called the RT-PCR reads with MiXCR. This sample has approximately 33,000 distinct CDR3 sequences; almost 7% occur once, and the top ten carry roughly a third. The specimen sequenced was blood, either unsorted or a sorted T cell fraction (not recorded which). The chain is built from TRBV7-9 and TRBJ1-3; 8 bases line up with TRBD1. This TCR came from a human donor who was either an allogeneic HSCT recipient or a stem cell or donor lymphocyte infusion donor (not recorded which). It is not recorded whose cells these are; they may come from a transplant donor. CDR3 DNA: TGTGCCAGCAGCAGACAGGGGAAAGGCTCTGGAAACACCATATATTTT. Protein: CASSRQGKGSGNTIYF.